The T cell receptor beta chain described here comes from a study of beta chain features in type 1 diabetes. Points from the study as a whole: Among patients, naive, central memory and Treg TCRB repertoires appeared more similar than among healthy donors. Shorter TCRB CDR3s, moderately but significantly so, were found in Type 1 diabetes patients in all four CD4+ subsets. The VDJ junctions of type 1 diabetes patients carried fewer insertions and more deletions.

Sampling consisted of one heparinised blood draw per donor, averaging about 116 mL. This clone came up a few times. The antigen is unknown. Deletions cut 4 bases from V and 3 bases from J, with 16 bases between. The CDR3 consists of 15 residues. The germline V gene encodes CDR1 MGHRA and CDR2 YSYEKL. The sequenced template was cDNA made from the entire isolated RNA. Approximately 3.5 million reads, on average, came from each naive, central memory and regulatory T cell sample. The assay was immunoSEQ multiplex PCR, and TCRdb's table has in-frame clones only and misses some. The table includes over 650,000 clones, about an eighth detected once.

The chain recombines TRBV4-1 with TRBJ2-7, with D perhaps matching TRBD2 (5 bases). Sequences were obtained from naive CD4+ T cells from blood. This TCR was sampled from a man between 18 and 29 years old with type 1 diabetes. This CDR3 reads CASSPLGEGLYEQYF. The CDR3 DNA sequence: TGCGCCAGCAGCCCCCTAGGCGAGGGTCTCTACGAGCAGTACTTC.